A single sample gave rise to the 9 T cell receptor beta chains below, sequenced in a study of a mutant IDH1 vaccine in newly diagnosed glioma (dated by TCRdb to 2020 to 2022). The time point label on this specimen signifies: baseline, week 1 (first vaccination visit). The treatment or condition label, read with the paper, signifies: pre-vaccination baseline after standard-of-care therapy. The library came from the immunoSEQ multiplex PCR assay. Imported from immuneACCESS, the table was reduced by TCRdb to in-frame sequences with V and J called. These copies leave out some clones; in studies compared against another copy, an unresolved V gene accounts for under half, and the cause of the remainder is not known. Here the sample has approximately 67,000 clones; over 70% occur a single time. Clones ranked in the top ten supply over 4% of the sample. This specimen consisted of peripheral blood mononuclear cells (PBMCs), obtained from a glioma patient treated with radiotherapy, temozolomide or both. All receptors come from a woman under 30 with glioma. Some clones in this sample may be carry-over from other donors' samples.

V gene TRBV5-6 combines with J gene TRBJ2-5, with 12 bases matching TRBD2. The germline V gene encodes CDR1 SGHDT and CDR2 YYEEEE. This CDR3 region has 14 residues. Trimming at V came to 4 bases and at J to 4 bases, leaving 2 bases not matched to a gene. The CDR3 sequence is CASSMGLAGETQYF. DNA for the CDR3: TGTGCCAGCAGCATGGGACTAGCGGGAGAGACCCAGTACTTC.

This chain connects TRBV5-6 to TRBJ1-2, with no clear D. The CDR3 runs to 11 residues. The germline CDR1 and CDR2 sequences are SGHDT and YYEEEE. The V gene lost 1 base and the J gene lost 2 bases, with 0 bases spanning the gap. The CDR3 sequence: CASSLNYGYTF. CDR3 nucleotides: TGTGCCAGCAGCTTGAACTATGGCTACACCTTC.

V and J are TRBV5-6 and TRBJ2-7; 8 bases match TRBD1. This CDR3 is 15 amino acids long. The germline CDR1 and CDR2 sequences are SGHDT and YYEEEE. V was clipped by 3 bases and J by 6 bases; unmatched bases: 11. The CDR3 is CASSSSGQVLREQYF. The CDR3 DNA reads TGTGCCAGCAGCTCCTCGGGACAGGTACTTCGCGAGCAGTACTTC.

The CDR3 here is CASRLTGRGQPQHF. CDR3 coding DNA: TGTGCCAGCAGGCTTACAGGGAGGGGTCAGCCCCAGCATTTT. This sequence joins TRBV27 and TRBJ1-5; possibly TRBD1 for D (6 bases). CDR1 and CDR2 (germline): MNHEY, SMNVEV (reference sequence). Trimming removed 6 bases from V and 6 bases from J, with 15 bases in between. The CDR3 is 14 residues long.

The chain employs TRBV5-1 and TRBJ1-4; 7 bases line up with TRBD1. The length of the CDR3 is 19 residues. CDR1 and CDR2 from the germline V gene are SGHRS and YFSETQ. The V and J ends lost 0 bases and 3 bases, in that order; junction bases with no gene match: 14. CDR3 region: CASSLVPSGLQGSNEKLFF. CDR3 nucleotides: TGCGCCAGCAGCTTGGTCCCCTCTGGCTTACAGGGGTCTAATGAAAAACTGTTTTTT.

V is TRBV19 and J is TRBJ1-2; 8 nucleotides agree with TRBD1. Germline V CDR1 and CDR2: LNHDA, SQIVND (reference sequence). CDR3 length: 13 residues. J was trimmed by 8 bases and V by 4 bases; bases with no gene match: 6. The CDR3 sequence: CASSRQGSWGYTF. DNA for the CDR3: TGTGCCAGTAGTAGACAGGGGAGTTGGGGCTACACCTTC.

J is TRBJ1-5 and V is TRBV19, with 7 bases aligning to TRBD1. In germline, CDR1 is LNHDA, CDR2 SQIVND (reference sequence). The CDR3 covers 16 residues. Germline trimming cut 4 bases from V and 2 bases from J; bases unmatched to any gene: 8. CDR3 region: CASSTRQGRGNQPQHF. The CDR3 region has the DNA TGTGCCAGTAGTACCCGACAGGGAAGGGGCAATCAGCCCCAGCATTTT.

The CDR3 is CASSPTPPGFYGYTF. CDR3 nucleotides: TGTGCCAGTAGTCCAACGCCCCCAGGCTTCTATGGCTACACCTTC. The chain has TRBV19 and TRBJ1-2; D remains ambiguous. Germline assignment: CDR1 LNHDA and CDR2 SQIVND (reference sequence). V lost 5 bases and J 4 bases, leaving 17 bases between the germline ends. This CDR3 region has 15 residues.

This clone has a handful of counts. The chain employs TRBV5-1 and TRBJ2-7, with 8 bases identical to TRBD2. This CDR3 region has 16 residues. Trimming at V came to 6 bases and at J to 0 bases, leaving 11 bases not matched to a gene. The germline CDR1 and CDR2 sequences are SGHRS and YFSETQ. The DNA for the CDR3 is TGCGCCAGCACCCCCGTTGGTAGCGGGGTCTCCTACGAGCAGTACTTC. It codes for CASTPVGSGVSYEQYF.